The T cell receptor (beta chain) described here comes from a study of T cell responses to AZD1222 COVID-19 vaccine. Regarding the study as a whole: Clonal diversity was possibly underestimated; the donors were predominantly white British and more often female. After the peak T cell response, and only then, were repertoires sampled.

Both about-4-week and about-12-week second-dose recipients were combined. Clones were read by immunoSEQ multiplex PCR, and TCRdb kept only the in-frame ones, dropping some. The data show some 95,000 clones, roughly 90% seen once. This clone was counted once. Its antigen is not known. The germline V gene encodes CDR1 SGDLS and CDR2 YYNGEE. J was trimmed by 7 bases and V by 4 bases; bases with no gene match: 10. This CDR3 region has 15 residues. The chain links TRBV9 to TRBJ1-4; TRBD1 aligns across 7 bases. Sample: peripheral blood, taken 28 days after the second AZD1222 dose. The origin of this receptor is an adult who received the AZD1222 COVID-19 vaccine. As DNA, the CDR3 is TGTGCCAGCAGCCCCCAGGGGGGGCCCAGTGAAAAACTGTTTTTT. It yields the protein CASSPQGGPSEKLFF. The full variable domain, rest sourced from reference TRBV9 and TRBJ1-4, is DSGVTQTPKHLITATGQRVTLRCSPRSGDLSVYWYQQSLDQGLQFLIQYYNGEERAKGNILERFSAQQFPDLHSELNLSSLELGDSALYFCASSPQGGPSEKLFFGSGTQLSVL.